The T cell receptor beta chain under discussion was sequenced for a study of blood T cell repertoires in COVID-19. Clones were sequenced by immunoSEQ multiplex PCR, and TCRdb holds only the in-frame ones, with some missing. Here the sample spans 65,000 to 95,000 clones, about four fifths being singletons. CDR1 and CDR2 from the germline V gene are MDHEN and SYDVKM. CDR3 length equals 14 residues. V lost 10 bases, J lost 5 bases, and 7 bases stayed unmatched. Sequencing was carried out using peripheral blood. The genes are TRBV28 and TRBJ2-1, with 11 bases lining up with TRBD2. This receptor was identified in a woman in her forties with active or convalescent COVID-19. In nucleotides, the CDR3 is TGTGCCACCTGGGGGACTAGCGGTAACAATGAGCAGTTCTTC. Residues: CATWGTSGNNEQFF.